Each of the 18 T cell receptor beta chains below was sequenced from the same sample in a study of radiotherapy plus CTLA-4 blockade in lung cancer. TCRdb's table, derived via immunoSEQ multiplex PCR, lists solely in-frame clones and lacks some. The table lists around 45,000 clones, approximately 67% of them singletons. The sequences come from peripheral blood, collected from a patient treated with radiotherapy plus ipilimumab. The receptors were sampled from a human donor with non-small cell lung cancer who had a partial response to radiotherapy plus ipilimumab.

The chain combines TRBV29-1 with TRBJ2-1; 8 bases align to TRBD2. V was clipped by 7 bases and J by 0 bases; unmatched bases: 8. The CDR3 has 15 residues. CDR1 is SQVTM and CDR2 is ANQGSEA in the germline V gene. CDR3: CSASGGESSYNEQFF. CDR3 DNA sequence: TGCAGCGCCTCGGGGGGGGAGAGCTCCTACAATGAGCAGTTCTTC.

J is TRBJ1-1 and V is TRBV9; tentative D call: TRBD1 (6 bases). Per the germline V gene, CDR1 is SGDLS and CDR2 is YYNGEE. Between the trimmed V and J ends, which lost 2 bases and 4 bases, there was a span of 21 bases. The CDR3 runs to 17 residues. The CDR3 is CASSVSTGWAGATEAFF. The CDR3 coding sequence is TGTGCCAGCAGCGTTTCGACAGGTTGGGCTGGGGCCACTGAAGCTTTCTTT.

The chain employs TRBV30 and TRBJ1-2, with D possibly matching TRBD1 (5 bases). The CDR3 totals 13 residues. The ends were cut back, 3 bases at V and 9 bases at J, with 17 bases in the middle. CDR1 is GTSNPN and CDR2 is SVGIG in the germline V gene (reference sequence). The CDR3 DNA is TGTGCCTGGAGCCCCCCGGGGGAAACAAGCTACACCTTC. Protein product: CAWSPPGETSYTF.

The rearrangement joins TRBV28 to TRBJ1-4, with TRBD1 identical over 8 bases. V was clipped by 7 bases and J by 10 bases; unmatched bases: 11. The CDR3 runs to 14 residues. Germline loops: CDR1 MDHEN, CDR2 SYDVKM. CDR3 in amino acids: CASIGKETGGKLFF. CDR3 coding DNA: TGTGCCAGCATCGGGAAAGAAACAGGGGGAAAACTGTTTTTT. Supplemented by reference TRBV28 and TRBJ1-4, the full variable domain reads DVKVTQSSRYLVKRTGEKVFLECVQDMDHENMFWYRQDPGLGLRLIYFSYDVKMKEKGDIPEGYSVSREKKERFSLILESASTNQTSMYLCASIGKETGGKLFFGSGTQLSVL.

The chain recombines TRBV19 with TRBJ2-4, with D maybe TRBD1 (6 bases). CDR3 length: 16 residues. Germline CDR1 is LNHDA and CDR2 is SQIVND (reference sequence). V was pared by 6 bases and J by 5 bases, with 20 bases between. The DNA for the CDR3 is TGTGCCAGTAGCCCACCGCCCCACAGGGTCGAAAACATTCAGTACTTC. Translated: CASSPPPHRVENIQYF.

This clone was counted once. V gene TRBV7-9 combines with J gene TRBJ1-4; D is ambiguous. Germline values: CDR1 SEHNR, CDR2 FQNEAQ (reference sequence). The CDR3 has 17 amino acids. V lost 5 bases to trimming and J lost 8 bases, with 24 bases between them. The CDR3 spells CASSRRPAELRGEKLFF. DNA for the CDR3: TGTGCCAGCAGCCGACGACCTGCGGAACTAAGAGGCGAAAAACTGTTTTTT.

CDR3 amino acids: CASSGLAGNTGELFF. The CDR3 nucleotides read TGTGCCAGCAGTGGTCTAGCGGGGAACACCGGGGAGCTGTTTTTT. The genes are TRBV2 and TRBJ2-2; TRBD2 aligns across 8 bases. The CDR3 is 15 amino acids. V lost 4 bases to trimming and J lost 1 base; unmatched junction nucleotides: 2. In germline, CDR1 is SNHLY, CDR2 FYNNEI.

The V and J genes are TRBV7-9 and TRBJ2-5; tentatively, D is TRBD2 (7 bases). Germline V gene lookup returns CDR1 SEHNR and CDR2 FQNEAQ (reference sequence). This CDR3 is 15 amino acids long. The V gene lost 5 bases and the J gene lost 4 bases, with 17 bases spanning the gap. The CDR3 here is CASSPQGGDAETQYF. CDR3 sequence (DNA): TGTGCCAGCAGCCCACAGGGAGGGGACGCAGAGACCCAGTACTTC.

V usage is TRBV30 and J usage is TRBJ1-2, with D tentatively TRBD1 (5 bases). Germline values: CDR1 GTSNPN, CDR2 SVGIG (reference sequence). The germline V and J ends were trimmed by 5 bases and 9 bases, with 22 bases remaining between them. The CDR3 length is 14 residues. The DNA of the CDR3 is TGTGCCTGGTCCTCGGTTGGAGGGGCCCACCGCTACACCTTC. It yields the protein CAWSSVGGAHRYTF.

On this clone: This CDR3 is also generated by other DNA sequences in the sample. The rearrangement joins TRBV9 to TRBJ2-1; TRBD2 aligns across 12 bases. CDR1 is SGDLS, CDR2 YYNGEE, per germline. The CDR3 sequence is 14 residues long. V gave up 4 bases and J gave up 7 bases; unmatched junction bases: 3. For the CDR3, the DNA is TGTGCCAGCAGCTTCGGACTAGCGGGGAATGAGCAGTTCTTC. Its protein product is CASSFGLAGNEQFF.

This sequence joins TRBV4-2 and TRBJ1-2; D may be TRBD1 (5 bases). Germline CDR1 is LGHNA and CDR2 is YNFKEQ. The CDR3 runs to 14 residues. V was pared by 0 bases and J by 3 bases, with 8 bases between. The CDR3 is CASSQERGDYGYTF. CDR3 DNA sequence: TGTGCCAGCAGCCAAGAACGGGGGGACTATGGCTACACCTTC.

The rearrangement joins TRBV25-1 to TRBJ1-4, with unresolved D. Between the trimmed V and J ends, which lost 4 bases and 12 bases, there was a span of 12 bases. The CDR3 sequence is 12 residues long. Germline assignment: CDR1 MGHDK and CDR2 SYGVNS. The CDR3 DNA sequence: TGTGCCAGCAGTGTCACTGGTCGGGAACTGTTTTTT. It specifies CASSVTGRELFF. Variable domain in full (rest from reference TRBV25-1 and TRBJ1-4): EADIYQTPRYLVIGTGKKITLECSQTMGHDKMYWYQQDPGMELHLIHYSYGVNSTEKGDLSSESTVSRIRTEHFPLTLESARPSHTSQYLCASSVTGRELFFGSGTQLSVL.

This clone occurred a few times. The chain uses TRBV18 and TRBJ1-1, with D possibly being TRBD1 (6 bases). CDR1 KGHSH and CDR2 LQKENI come from the germline V gene. This CDR3 is built from 13 residues. The V gene lost 6 bases and the J gene lost 8 bases, with 16 bases spanning the gap. CDR3 amino acids: CASSHGGAAEAFF. DNA of the CDR3: TGTGCCAGCTCCCATGGGGGGGCAGCGGAAGCTTTCTTT.

The chain couples TRBV5-4 to TRBJ1-1; tentatively, D is TRBD1 (5 bases). Germline values: CDR1 SGHNT, CDR2 YYREEE (reference sequence). The CDR3 is 13 residues long. Deletions cut 4 bases from V and 0 bases from J, with 7 bases between. In DNA, the CDR3 is TGTGCCAGCAGCGCGACAGTGAACACTGAAGCTTTCTTT. It specifies CASSATVNTEAFF.

This clone was counted a few times. The CDR3 loop reads CASSAAGTGLSEQYF. In nucleotides, the CDR3 is TGTGCCAGCAGCGCCGCCGGGACAGGGCTCTCCGAGCAGTACTTC. V gene TRBV9 combines with J gene TRBJ2-7, with TRBD1 matching over 9 bases. Germline V gene sequence: CDR1 SGDLS, CDR2 YYNGEE. The CDR3 runs 15 residues. J was trimmed by 6 bases and V by 3 bases; bases with no gene match: 10.

The chain's CDR3 is CASSLGLAQETQYF. The CDR3 nucleotides are TGCGCCAGCAGCTTGGGGTTGGCACAAGAGACCCAGTACTTC. The V gene is TRBV5-1, the J gene TRBJ2-5; D gene uncertain. Germline V gives CDR1 SGHRS, CDR2 YFSETQ. The CDR3 extends over 14 amino acids. V gave up 0 bases and J gave up 2 bases, with 8 bases separating them.

This clone turned up a few times. The chain couples TRBV7-2 to TRBJ2-5; 8 bases agree with TRBD1. The J call could be wrong; TRBJ2-7 is a better fit for the DNA end. This CDR3 has 15 amino acids. CDR1 and CDR2 (germline): SGHTA, FQGNSA. CDR3 residues: CASSPRIVRGHEQYF. The DNA for the CDR3 is TGTGCCAGCAGCCCCCGAATCGTCAGGGGGCACGAGCAGTACTTC.

This clone was seen a few times. Here the CDR3 reads CASSPNPTMNTEAFF. DNA for the CDR3: TGTGCCAGCAGCCCCAACCCAACAATGAACACTGAAGCTTTCTTT. This chain uses TRBV7-6 with TRBJ1-1; D remains unclear. Trimming took off 5 bases at V and 0 bases at J, with 13 bases between the two ends. Germline-derived CDR1 and CDR2 are SGHVS and FNYEAQ. The CDR3 sequence is 15 residues long.